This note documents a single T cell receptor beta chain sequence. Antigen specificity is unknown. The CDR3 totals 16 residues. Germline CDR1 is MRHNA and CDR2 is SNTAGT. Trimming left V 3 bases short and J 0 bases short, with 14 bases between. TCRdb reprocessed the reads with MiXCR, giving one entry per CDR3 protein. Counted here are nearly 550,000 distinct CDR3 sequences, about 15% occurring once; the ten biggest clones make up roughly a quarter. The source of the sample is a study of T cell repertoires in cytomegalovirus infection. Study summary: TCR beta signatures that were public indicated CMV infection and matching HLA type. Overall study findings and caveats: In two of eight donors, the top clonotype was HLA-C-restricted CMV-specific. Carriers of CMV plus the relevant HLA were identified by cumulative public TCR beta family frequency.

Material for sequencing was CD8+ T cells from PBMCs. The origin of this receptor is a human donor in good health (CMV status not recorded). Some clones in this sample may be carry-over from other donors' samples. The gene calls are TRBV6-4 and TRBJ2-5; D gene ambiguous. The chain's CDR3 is CASSESRHTYQETQYF. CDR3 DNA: TGTGCCAGCAGTGAGAGCAGGCACACCTACCAAGAGACCCAGTACTTC.